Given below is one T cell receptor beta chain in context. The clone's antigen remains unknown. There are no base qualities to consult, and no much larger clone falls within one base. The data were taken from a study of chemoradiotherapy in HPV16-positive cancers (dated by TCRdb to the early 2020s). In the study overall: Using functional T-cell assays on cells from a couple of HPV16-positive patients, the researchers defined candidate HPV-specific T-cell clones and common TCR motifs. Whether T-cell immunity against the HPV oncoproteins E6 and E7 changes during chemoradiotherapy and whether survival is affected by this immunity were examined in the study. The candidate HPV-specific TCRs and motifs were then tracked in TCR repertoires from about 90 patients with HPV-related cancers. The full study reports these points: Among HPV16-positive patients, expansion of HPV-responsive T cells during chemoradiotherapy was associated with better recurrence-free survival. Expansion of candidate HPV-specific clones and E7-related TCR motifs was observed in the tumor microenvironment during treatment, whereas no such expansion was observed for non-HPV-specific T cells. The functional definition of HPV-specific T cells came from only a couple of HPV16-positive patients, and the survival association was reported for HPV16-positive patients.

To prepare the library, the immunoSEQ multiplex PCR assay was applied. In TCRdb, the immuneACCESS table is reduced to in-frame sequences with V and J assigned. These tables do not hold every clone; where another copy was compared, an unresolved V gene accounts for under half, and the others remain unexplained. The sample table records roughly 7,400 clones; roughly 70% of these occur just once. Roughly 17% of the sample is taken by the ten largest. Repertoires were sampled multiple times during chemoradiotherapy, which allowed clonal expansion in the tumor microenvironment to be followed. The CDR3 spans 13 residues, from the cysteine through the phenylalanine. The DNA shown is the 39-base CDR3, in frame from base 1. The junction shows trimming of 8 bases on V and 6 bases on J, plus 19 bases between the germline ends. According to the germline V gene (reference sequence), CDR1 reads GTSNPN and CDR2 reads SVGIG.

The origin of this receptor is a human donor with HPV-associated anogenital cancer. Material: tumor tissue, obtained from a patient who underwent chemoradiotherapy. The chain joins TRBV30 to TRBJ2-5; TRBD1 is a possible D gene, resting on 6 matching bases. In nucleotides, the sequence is TGTGCCGGGACCGGACAGTCAATCCAGACCCAGTACTTC. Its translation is CAGTGQSIQTQYF.